This note documents a single TCR beta chain sequence. TCRdb analysed the 5' RACE reads with MiXCR anew, one entry per CDR3 protein. The table lists roughly 500,000 distinct CDR3 sequences, about 20% of them singletons. The V gene lost 6 bases and the J gene lost 8 bases, with 6 bases spanning the gap. The CDR3 extends over 9 amino acids. Germline V gene sequence: CDR1 SGDLS, CDR2 YYNGEE. These data originate in a study of T-cell memory formation after mild COVID-19. Turning to the study itself: Clusters of TCRs were largely donor specific.

The sequence was collected from an adult woman who had mild COVID-19 (a few samples of this study predate the infection). Cell type and time point are not known. The sample consisted of PBMCs or a T cell subset sorted from them (not recorded which). The V call is TRBV9, the J call TRBJ2-7; no definite D call. The DNA of the CDR3 is TGTGCCAGCAAAGCTCAGCAGTACTTC. Its translation: CASKAQQYF.